Presented here are 17 T cell receptor beta chains from one specimen sequenced in a study of blood T cell repertoires in COVID-19. This table comes from immunoSEQ multiplex PCR, and its TCRdb copy is limited to in-frame clones, with some not included. This sample has around 77,000 clones, with over 75% found just once. Input material: peripheral blood. Receptors originate from a man in his 70s with active or convalescent COVID-19.

The chain employs TRBV6-5 and TRBJ1-4, with D possibly matching TRBD1 (5 bases). Germline loops: CDR1 MNHEY, CDR2 SVGAGI. The CDR3 runs to 15 residues. Trimming stripped 6 bases from V and 2 bases from J, with 13 bases between. CDR3 in DNA: TGTGCCAGCAGGCGAATGGGGGGGACTAATGAAAAACTGTTTTTT. Amino acid sequence: CASRRMGGTNEKLFF.

This clone was detected once. This chain connects TRBV6-1 to TRBJ1-3, with 8 bases identical to TRBD1. Looked up from germline, CDR1 is MNHNS and CDR2 is SASEGT. The CDR3 consists of 14 residues. Germline trimming cut 3 bases from V and 8 bases from J; bases unmatched to any gene: 6. In nucleotides, the CDR3 is TGTGCCAGCAGTGACAGGGGGCGTCCGGACACCATATATTTT. Translation: CASSDRGRPDTIYF.

This clone has just a few counts. This chain joins TRBV5-6 and TRBJ2-1; D unclear. The CDR3 consists of 12 residues. Germline CDR1 reads SGHDT; CDR2 reads YYEEEE. Trimming took 0 bases from V and 12 from J, leaving 10 bases between them. In DNA, the CDR3 is TGTGCCAGCAGCTTGGGATCCTCCGGGCAGTTCTTC. This sequence encodes CASSLGSSGQFF.

The J gene is TRBJ2-3, the V gene TRBV4-2; the match to TRBD1 covers 10 bases. The germline CDR1 and CDR2 sequences are LGHNA and YNFKEQ. This CDR3 contains 16 residues. Trimming cost V 0 bases and J 8 bases; bases outside gene matches: 8. In DNA form, the CDR3 reads TGTGCCAGCAGCCAAGATCGGGGACAGGGGATAAGTACGCAGTATTTT. Translated: CASSQDRGQGISTQYF.

This rearrangement joins TRBV29-1 to TRBJ2-2; D gene unclear. Trimming cost V 1 base and J 7 bases, with 10 bases left between them. The CDR3 covers 13 residues. Germline V gives CDR1 SQVTM, CDR2 ANQGSEA. The CDR3, as DNA: TGCAGCGTTGAAGGACTGGGTGGCGGGGAGCTGTTTTTT. Translation: CSVEGLGGGELFF.

The chain uses TRBV10-1 and TRBJ2-3; 9 bases align to TRBD2. The V segment lost 0 bases and the J segment 3 bases; nucleotides outside the gene matches: 4. The germline gives CDR1 WNHNN, CDR2 SYGVQD (reference sequence). The CDR3 runs to 16 residues. The CDR3 is CASSESKREVTDTQYF. The CDR3 DNA follows: TGCGCCAGCAGTGAGTCGAAGCGGGAGGTAACAGATACGCAGTATTTT.

This chain connects TRBV4-1 to TRBJ1-6, with a possible D match to TRBD1 (6 bases). The CDR3 sequence is 15 residues long. The germline gives CDR1 MGHRA, CDR2 YSYEKL. The V and J ends lost 1 base and 10 bases respectively, with 14 bases between them. This chain's CDR3 is CASSQVAGARSPLHF. For the CDR3, the DNA is TGCGCCAGCAGCCAAGTTGCGGGGGCCCGCTCACCCCTCCACTTT.

V and J are TRBV6-5 and TRBJ1-2, with 8 bases matching TRBD1. CDR1 MNHEY and CDR2 SVGAGI come from the germline V gene. V gave up 4 bases and J gave up 3 bases; unmatched junction bases: 7. CDR3 length: 15 residues. CDR3 loop: CASSSLSTGDYGYTF. The CDR3 nucleotides are TGTGCCAGCAGTTCGCTGTCGACAGGGGACTATGGCTACACCTTC.

This sequence joins TRBV6-1 and TRBJ2-3; weak D call: TRBD2 (6 bases). Trimming removed 4 bases from V and 4 bases from J, with 18 bases in between. Looked up from germline, CDR1 is MNHNS and CDR2 is SASEGT. The CDR3 covers 16 residues. CDR3 in amino acids: CASSARDSYQPDTQYF. The CDR3 DNA sequence: TGTGCCAGCAGTGCCCGGGACTCCTACCAACCAGATACGCAGTATTTT.

This clone has just one count. The chain employs TRBV7-3 and TRBJ2-2, with D perhaps TRBD2 (7 bases). V lost 2 bases to trimming and J lost 2 bases, with 12 bases between them. There are 16 residues in the CDR3. The germline V gene has CDR1 SGHTA and CDR2 FQGTGA. CDR3: CASSLGGGANTGELFF. DNA for the CDR3: TGTGCCAGCAGCTTAGGAGGGGGGGCCAACACCGGGGAGCTGTTTTTT.

The chain couples TRBV7-2 to TRBJ2-2; TRBD2 matches at 10 bases. After removal of 5 bases from V and 4 bases from J, the junction contained 10 bases not matched to a gene. The CDR3 is 17 residues long. Germline V gives CDR1 SGHTA, CDR2 FQGNSA. The CDR3 nucleotides are TGTGCCAGCAGCGGTGGAGCGGGAGGGGCGGGCACCGGGGAGCTGTTTTTT. It specifies CASSGGAGGAGTGELFF.

This sequence joins TRBV28 and TRBJ2-7, with 14 bases aligning to TRBD2. Germline values: CDR1 MDHEN, CDR2 SYDVKM. This CDR3 has 18 amino acids. V trimming: 6 bases; J trimming: 0 bases; junction bases outside the gene matches: 10. The CDR3 here is CASRPPGLAGALSYEQYF. In DNA form, the CDR3 reads TGTGCCAGCAGGCCTCCGGGACTAGCGGGAGCCCTCTCCTACGAGCAGTACTTC.

The rearrangement joins TRBV7-3 to TRBJ2-5; TRBD1 is a possible D gene (5 bases). Germline lookup yields CDR1 SGHTA and CDR2 FQGTGA. Trimming removed 5 bases at V and 5 bases at J, with 12 bases between. This CDR3 spans 13 amino acids. This chain's CDR3 is CASSLGDIETQYF. The CDR3 region has the DNA TGTGCCAGCAGCCTAGGGGATATTGAGACCCAGTACTTC.

CDR3 protein: CASSPRTDTQYF. The CDR3, as DNA: TGTGCCAGCAGTCCGAGGACAGATACGCAGTATTTT. V is TRBV12-3 or TRBV12-4 and J is TRBJ2-3, with D unclear. This CDR3 is 12 amino acids long. V lost 5 bases and J 3 bases, leaving 6 bases between the germline ends.

CDR3 in DNA: TGTGCCAGCAGCGACAAGACAGGGTCGTTCTATGGCTACACCTTC. It translates to CASSDKTGSFYGYTF. The rearrangement uses TRBV2 and TRBJ1-2; 7 bases agree with TRBD1. The ends lost 6 bases at V and 4 bases at J; junction bases unmatched: 11. Germline values: CDR1 SNHLY, CDR2 FYNNEI. The CDR3 runs 15 residues.

The chain is built from TRBV28 and TRBJ1-4, with D hard to call. Per the germline V gene, CDR1 is MDHEN and CDR2 is SYDVKM. This CDR3 spans 14 amino acids. V lost 6 bases, J lost 0 bases, and 8 bases lay in between. The CDR3 region is CASSPGTTNEKLFF. CDR3 sequence (DNA): TGTGCCAGCAGCCCAGGAACAACTAATGAAAAACTGTTTTTT.

The V and J genes are TRBV2 and TRBJ2-1; perhaps TRBD2 as D (5 bases). Germline V gene data show CDR1 as SNHLY and CDR2 as FYNNEI. This CDR3 contains 15 residues. V dropped 5 bases and J dropped 4 bases, with 15 bases sitting between them. CDR3 coding DNA: TGTGCCAGCAGTAAAGAGGGAGTATCTTACAATGAGCAGTTCTTC. Amino acids: CASSKEGVSYNEQFF.